The rows below give T cell receptor beta chains drawn from one sample of a study of T cell responses to AZD1222 COVID-19 vaccine. Using immunoSEQ multiplex PCR, the repertoire was profiled, and TCRdb retains in-frame clones only, with some absent. Seen here are about 98,000 clones, roughly 88% observed once, and the top ten hold around 5.8%. Sequences were derived from peripheral blood, sampled on day 0 of AZD1222 vaccination. The receptors come from an adult in good health. The CDR3 runs from the conserved cysteine through the conserved F or W. D genes are given only for firm matches.

J gene	D gene	V gene	CDR3 protein	CDR3 DNA
TRBJ1-3	NA	TRBV6-1	CASSEEHRLGVGGNTIYF	TGTGCCAGCAGTGAAGAACACCGCCTGGGGGTAGGTGGAAACACCATATATTTT
TRBJ2-5	NA	TRBV6-6	CASSYSSGSSETQYF	TGTGCCAGCAGTTACTCGTCCGGCAGTTCCGAGACCCAGTACTTC
TRBJ1-2	NA	TRBV29-1	CSVGGHIYGYTF	TGCAGCGTGGGGGGACATATCTATGGCTACACCTTC
TRBJ1-6	NA	TRBV21-1	CASMPGQVLDSYNSPLHF	TGTGCCAGCATGCCGGGACAGGTTCTTGACTCCTATAATTCACCCCTCCACTTT
TRBJ2-3	NA	TRBV2	CASSRSGITDTQYF	TGTGCCAGCAGTAGGAGCGGAATCACAGATACGCAGTATTTT
TRBJ2-1	TRBD2	TRBV5-1	CASSVVAGRNNEQFF	TGCGCCAGCAGCGTCGTAGCGGGACGAAACAATGAGCAGTTCTTC
TRBJ1-1	NA	TRBV19	CASNRGGPHFEAFF	TGTGCCAGTAACCGCGGGGGGCCGCACTTTGAAGCTTTCTTT
TRBJ1-5	NA	TRBV10-3	CAISESSGKQPQHF	TGTGCCATCAGTGAGTCCTCGGGGAAGCAGCCCCAGCATTTT
TRBJ1-4	TRBD1	TRBV2	CASRQKGRGQGGFNEKLFF	TGTGCCAGCAGACAAAAAGGCCGGGGACAGGGGGGATTTAATGAAAAACTGTTTTTT
TRBJ1-2	TRBD1	TRBV7-9	CASSLARGTGNYGYTF	TGTGCCAGCAGCTTAGCCCGCGGGACAGGGAACTATGGCTACACCTTC
TRBJ2-1	NA	TRBV9	CASSSGQSDNEQFF	TGTGCCAGCAGTTCCGGACAGAGTGACAATGAGCAGTTCTTC
TRBJ1-3	NA	TRBV7-9	CASTPGTALSGNTIYF	TGTGCCAGCACCCCGGGTACAGCTCTCTCTGGAAACACCATATATTTT
TRBJ2-1	NA	TRBV7-2	CASSLGRSNEQFF	TGTGCCAGCAGCTTAGGCAGGTCTAATGAGCAGTTCTTC
TRBJ2-2	NA	TRBV28	CASASLARFTGELFF	TGTGCCAGCGCCTCACTCGCCCGGTTCACCGGGGAGCTGTTTTTT
TRBJ1-4	NA	TRBV4-3	CASSQDYASTNEKLFF	TGCGCCAGCAGCCAAGATTACGCCTCAACTAATGAAAAACTGTTTTTT
TRBJ2-3	NA	TRBV28	CASSPGGTADTQYF	TGTGCCAGCAGCCCCGGTGGGACCGCAGATACGCAGTATTTT
TRBJ1-2	NA	TRBV19	CASTIATYYGYTF	TGTGCCAGTACGATTGCGACTTACTATGGCTACACCTTC
TRBJ2-1	NA	TRBV11-2	CASSLGTTGNEQFF	TGTGCCAGCAGCTTAGGTACGACGGGTAATGAGCAGTTCTTC
TRBJ2-1	TRBD2	TRBV7-9	CASSHSGSGNNEQFF	TGTGCCAGCAGCCATAGCGGGAGTGGGAACAATGAGCAGTTCTTC
TRBJ2-7	TRBD2	TRBV7-2	CASSVGGTSGSPQYF	TGTGCCAGCAGCGTTGGGGGTACTAGCGGATCCCCGCAGTACTTC
TRBJ1-1	NA	TRBV7-2	CASSSQGNTEAFF	TGTGCCAGCAGCTCTCAGGGGAACACTGAAGCTTTCTTT
TRBJ2-3	NA	TRBV10-3	CAITHQRTSTDTQYF	TGTGCCATCACCCACCAACGGACTAGCACAGATACGCAGTATTTT
TRBJ1-2	TRBD1	TRBV7-9	CASSSRPGQGLYGYTF	TGTGCCAGCAGCTCACGACCGGGACAGGGGTTATATGGCTACACCTTC
TRBJ2-7	NA	TRBV27	CASSLSDGGYEQYF	TGTGCCAGCAGTTTATCCGACGGAGGATACGAGCAGTACTTC
TRBJ1-2	TRBD1	TRBV6-5	CASNIQGAPLYGYTF	TGTGCCAGCAATATACAGGGGGCACCCCTATATGGCTACACCTTC
TRBJ1-3	NA	TRBV6-5	CASSPTGSGNTIYF	TGTGCCAGCAGTCCGACAGGCTCTGGAAACACCATATATTTT
TRBJ1-1	NA	TRBV21-1	CASSKQDREAGKDTEAFF	TGTGCCAGCAGCAAGCAGGACAGGGAGGCGGGTAAGGACACTGAAGCTTTCTTT